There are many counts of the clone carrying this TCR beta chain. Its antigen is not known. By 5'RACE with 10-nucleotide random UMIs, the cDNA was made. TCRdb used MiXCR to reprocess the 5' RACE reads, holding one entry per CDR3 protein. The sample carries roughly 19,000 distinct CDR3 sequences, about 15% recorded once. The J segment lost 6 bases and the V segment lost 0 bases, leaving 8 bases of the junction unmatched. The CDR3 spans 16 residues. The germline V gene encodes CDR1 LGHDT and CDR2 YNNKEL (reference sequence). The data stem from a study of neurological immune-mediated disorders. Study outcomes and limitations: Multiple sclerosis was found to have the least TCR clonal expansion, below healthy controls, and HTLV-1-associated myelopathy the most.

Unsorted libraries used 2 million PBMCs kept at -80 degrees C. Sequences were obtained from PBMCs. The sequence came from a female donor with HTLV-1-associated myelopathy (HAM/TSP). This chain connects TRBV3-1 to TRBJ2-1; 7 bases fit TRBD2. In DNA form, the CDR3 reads TGTGCCAGCAGCCAAGATCACGGGGGAGGGCTCAATGAGCAGTTCTTC. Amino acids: CASSQDHGGGLNEQFF.